Listed below are T cell receptor beta chains from one sample, sequenced in a study of monozygotic twins with inflammatory bowel disease. TCRdb reprocessed the 5' RACE reads and keeps a single row for each CDR3 protein, giving no DNA. The listing contains some 150,000 distinct CDR3 sequences. Specimen: blood. Receptor source: a human donor with ulcerative colitis or Crohn's disease, or a healthy co-twin of an affected twin (not recorded which). Each CDR3 is given with its conserved first and last residue. The order of the fields is V gene, J gene, CDR3 protein.

>TRBV7-2|TRBJ2-1
CASSTQGTSGTYEQFF
>TRBV3-1|TRBJ2-3
CAISPGAGGTDTQYF
>TRBV5-4|TRBJ2-7
CASSLSGEWEQYF
>TRBV27|TRBJ1-5
CASSLSSSGLPQHF
>TRBV14|TRBJ1-4
CASSQAGRVINEKLFF
>TRBV20-1|TRBJ1-2
CSANPPGKDYGYTF
>TRBV2|TRBJ2-7
CASSLNRGSGKEYF
>TRBV10-3|TRBJ2-6
CANAISPGANVLTF
>TRBV7-8|TRBJ1-6
CASSLRQGDLFLHF
>TRBV5-8|TRBJ2-5
CASSSLPSGLTQETQYF
>TRBV20-1|TRBJ2-1
CSATHSGLSYNEQFF